The T cell receptor beta chain under discussion was sequenced for a study of graft-versus-host responses after intestinal transplantation. Study context: Recipients got multivisceral, liver-intestinal, or isolated intestinal transplants. The recipients all started with anti-thymocyte globulin induction and then took tacrolimus and steroids for 3 to 4 years.

Assay: immunoSEQ multiplex PCR; the TCRdb copy retains only in-frame clones and omits some. In the table there are 95,000 to 150,000 clones, about 93% of which are singletons. A remark on this clone: The antigen is not known.

Study findings and constraints: Early post-transplant falls in HvG clones accompanied the peak levels of circulating GvH clones. Recipient marrow harbored GvH clones, some of which surfaced first in ileum or blood.

CDR1 MDHEN and CDR2 SYDVKM come from the germline V gene. V lost 5 bases and J lost 0; bases outside the gene matches: 4. The CDR3 runs to 17 residues. This chain links TRBV28 with TRBJ2-1, with 13 bases matching TRBD2. The sample consisted of unstimulated CD4+ T cells sorted from spleen or lymph node cells, taken before intestinal transplant. The receptor was derived from a human donor who received an intestinal transplant. The CDR3 bases are TGTGCCAGCAGTACTAGGACTAGCGGGAGCTCCTACAATGAGCAGTTCTTC. It translates to CASSTRTSGSSYNEQFF.